This TCR beta chain was identified during a study of neurological immune-mediated disorders. The germline V gene encodes CDR1 DFQATT and CDR2 SNEGSKA (reference sequence). The CDR3 has 15 residues. Trimming removed 0 bases from V and 2 bases from J, with 12 bases in between. TCRdb analysed the 5' RACE reads with MiXCR anew, one entry per CDR3 protein. The table shows 40,000 or so distinct CDR3 sequences, with around 10% occurring only once. Time point meaning: technical triplicate 1. This clonotype was observed at least ten times. The TCR sequence derives from a man aged 55 to 70 with HTLV-1-associated myelopathy (HAM/TSP). The chain couples TRBV20-1 to TRBJ2-3, with D maybe TRBD1 (6 bases). Sequencing was performed on PBMCs. CDR3 DNA sequence: TGCAGTGCTAGAGATCTACGGGGACACACAGATACGCAGTATTTT. As protein: CSARDLRGHTDTQYF.